This entry features one T cell receptor beta chain sequence. The sample belongs to a study of PD-1 blockade in mismatch repair-deficient tumors. The CDR3 length is 15 residues. Germline V CDR1 and CDR2: LGHNA, YNFKEQ. The ends were cut back, 1 base at V and 4 bases at J, with 13 bases in the middle. The table came from immunoSEQ multiplex PCR; TCRdb's copy has only in-frame clones and leaves some out. The table includes about 66,000 clones, 78% detected once. The specimen comprised peripheral blood, sampled 2 weeks after starting pembrolizumab. The TCR originated in an adult with mismatch repair-deficient cancer. The genes are TRBV4-2 and TRBJ1-2; a possible D gene is TRBD1 (5 bases). The CDR3 nucleotides are TGTGCCAGCAGCCAAGGGGGAGGGGATTCCTATGGCTACACCTTC. Its protein product is CASSQGGGDSYGYTF.